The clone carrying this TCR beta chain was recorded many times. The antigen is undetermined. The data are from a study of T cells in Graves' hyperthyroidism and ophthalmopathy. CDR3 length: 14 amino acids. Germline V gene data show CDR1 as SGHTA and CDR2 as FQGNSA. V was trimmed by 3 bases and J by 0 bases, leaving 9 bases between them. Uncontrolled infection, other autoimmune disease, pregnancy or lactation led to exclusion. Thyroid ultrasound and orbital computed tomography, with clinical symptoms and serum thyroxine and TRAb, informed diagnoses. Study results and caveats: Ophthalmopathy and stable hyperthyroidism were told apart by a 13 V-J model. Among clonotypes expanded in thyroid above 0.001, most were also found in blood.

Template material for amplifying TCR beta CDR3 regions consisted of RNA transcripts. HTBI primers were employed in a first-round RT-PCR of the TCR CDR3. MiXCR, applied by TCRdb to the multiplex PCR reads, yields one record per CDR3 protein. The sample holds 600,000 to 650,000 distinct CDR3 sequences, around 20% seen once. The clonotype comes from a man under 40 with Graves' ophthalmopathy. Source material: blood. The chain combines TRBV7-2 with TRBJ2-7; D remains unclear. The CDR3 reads CASSFIGSSYEQYF. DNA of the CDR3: TGTGCCAGCAGCTTTATAGGGTCCTCCTACGAGCAGTACTTC.